The clone carrying this T cell receptor (beta chain) was picked up many times. Its target is not known. The library was built for alpha chains, so this beta chain is an off-target read and its size means little. This entry is derived from a study of spatial heterogeneity in lung cancer. Study-wide context: In the raw reads, each unique TCR and UMI combination was present more than ten times on average.

TCRdb called the 5' RACE reads again in MiXCR, with one record for every CDR3 protein. The table includes around 11,000 distinct CDR3 sequences, around 7.9% detected once. The junction had 2 bases not matched to a gene; V was cut back by 4 bases and J by 4 bases. Germline V gene sequence: CDR1 LNHDA, CDR2 SQIVND (reference sequence). The CDR3 runs 15 residues. Sample time point: sample taken at primary tumor resection. Whole-study findings and limits: It was found that expanded intratumoral alpha and beta TCR counts tracked tumor mutation counts.

The sequence was obtained from a female donor with early-stage non-small cell lung cancer. Sequencing was performed on lung tumor tissue, taken at surgery. V is TRBV19 and J is TRBJ1-4, with TRBD1 matching 11 bases. The CDR3 protein is CASSTGTGGNEKLFF. The DNA for the CDR3 is TGTGCCAGTAGTACTGGGACAGGGGGTAATGAAAAACTGTTTTTT. Supplemented by reference TRBV19 and TRBJ1-4, the full variable domain reads DGGITQSPKYLFRKEGQNVTLSCEQNLNHDAMYWYRQDPGQGLRLIYYSQIVNDFQKGDIAEGYSVSREKKESFPLTVTSAQKNPTAFYLCASSTGTGGNEKLFFGSGTQLSVL.